A single sample gave rise to the 15 T cell receptor beta chains below, sequenced in a study of blood T cell repertoires in COVID-19. Assay used: immunoSEQ multiplex PCR; TCRdb lists only in-frame clones, some missing. Of around 98,000 clones in the sample, 84% were seen once. The sequenced material came from peripheral blood. The receptor source for this set is a woman in her sixties with acute or convalescent COVID-19.

The chain links TRBV3-1 (or the pseudogene TRBV3-2) to TRBJ2-6, with 10 positions matching TRBD2. CDR1 is LGHDT and CDR2 is YNNKEL in the germline V gene (reference sequence). V lost 2 bases, J lost 1 base, and 8 bases stayed unmatched. The CDR3 length is 19 residues. The CDR3 DNA reads TGTGCCAGCAGCCAAATCGGGACTAGCGCCTTTTCTGGGGCCAACGTCCTGACTTTC. It specifies CASSQIGTSAFSGANVLTF.

The chain recombines TRBV5-1 with TRBJ2-1; TRBD2 matches at 9 bases. The CDR3 covers 17 residues. J lost 0 bases, V lost 1 base, and 5 bases had no gene match. Germline-derived CDR1 and CDR2 are SGHRS and YFSETQ. The CDR3 DNA is TGCGCCAGCAGCTTGCCTGGCGGGGGGGGCTCCTACAATGAGCAGTTCTTC. Amino acid sequence: CASSLPGGGGSYNEQFF. The entire variable domain, with the rest obtained from reference TRBV5-1 and TRBJ2-1, is as follows: KAGVTQTPRYLIKTRGQQVTLSCSPISGHRSVSWYQQTPGQGLQFLFEYFSETQRNKGNFPGRFSGRQFSNSRSEMNVSTLELGDSALYLCASSLPGGGGSYNEQFFGPGTRLTVL.

The V and J genes are TRBV29-1 and TRBJ1-6, with 7 nucleotides matching TRBD1. CDR1 is SQVTM and CDR2 is ANQGSEA in the germline V gene. V gave up 7 bases and J gave up 6 bases; unmatched junction bases: 6. The CDR3 runs to 13 residues. CDR3 DNA: TGCAGCGCCCGGACAGGCGGTAATTCACCCCTCCACTTT. Translation: CSARTGGNSPLHF.

The chain is built from TRBV5-4 and TRBJ2-5; 9 positions match TRBD1. CDR1 SGHNT and CDR2 YYREEE come from the germline V gene (reference sequence). CDR3 length equals 14 residues. The trim removed 7 bases at V and 5 bases at J, leaving 9 bases unmatched. Here the CDR3 DNA reads TGTGCCAGCTCCCGCGGGACAGGGAAGGAGACCCAGTACTTC. Translating gives CASSRGTGKETQYF. The whole variable domain, filled in from reference TRBV5-4 and TRBJ2-5, reads ETGVTQSPTHLIKTRGQQVTLRCSSQSGHNTVSWYQQALGQGPQFIFQYYREEENGRGNFPPRFSGLQFPNYSSELNVNALELDDSALYLCASSRGTGKETQYFGPGTRLLVL.

The DNA of the CDR3 is TGTGCCAGCTCACCACAGGGGGCAGAATCACCCCTCCACTTT. It is translated as CASSPQGAESPLHF. The chain couples TRBV18 to TRBJ1-6; 7 positions match TRBD1. J gave up 10 bases and V 1 base, and 4 bases lay outside the gene matches. CDR3 size: 14 residues. Germline assignment: CDR1 KGHSH and CDR2 LQKENI.

The J gene is TRBJ1-4, the V gene TRBV2; TRBD1 aligns across 9 bases. CDR1 is SNHLY, CDR2 FYNNEI, per germline. With 7 bases clipped from V and 4 bases from J, the junction kept 7 bases outside the gene matches. The CDR3 extends over 15 amino acids. In DNA form, the CDR3 reads TGTGCCAGCAAAGGACAGACAGGGGGTAATGAAAAACTGTTTTTT. Protein sequence: CASKGQTGGNEKLFF.

This sequence joins TRBV7-9 and TRBJ2-3, with D perhaps matching TRBD2 (6 bases). The CDR3 is made up of 14 amino acids. Trimming took 3 bases from V and 2 from J, leaving 9 bases between them. Looked up from germline, CDR1 is SEHNR and CDR2 is FQNEAQ (reference sequence). This chain's CDR3 is CASSLGTFTDTQYF. The CDR3 region has the DNA TGTGCCAGCAGCTTGGGGACTTTCACAGATACGCAGTATTTT.

This chain connects TRBV11-3 to TRBJ2-7; 10 positions match TRBD2. J lost 4 bases, V lost 4 bases, and 7 bases had no gene match. Germline loops: CDR1 SGHNT, CDR2 YENEEA. The CDR3 contains 15 residues. Here the CDR3 DNA reads TGTGCCAGCAGCTCCTCTAGCGGGGGTATATACGAGCAGTACTTC. Protein sequence: CASSSSSGGIYEQYF.

This clone was observed a handful of times. The chain carries TRBV3-1 (or the pseudogene TRBV3-2) and TRBJ1-1, with 8 bases that match TRBD1. This CDR3 spans 12 amino acids. V was pared by 11 bases and J by 3 bases, with 5 bases of the junction left unmatched. CDR1 is LGHDT, CDR2 YNNKEL, per germline (reference sequence). The CDR3 sequence is CAASDRDTEAFF. Here the CDR3 DNA reads TGTGCCGCCTCGGACAGGGACACTGAAGCTTTCTTT.

The chain is built from TRBV7-3 and TRBJ2-5, with TRBD1 matching 11 bases. CDR3 size: 16 residues. Trimming cost V 3 bases and J 4 bases; bases outside gene matches: 7. Germline V CDR1 and CDR2: SGHTA, FQGTGA. The CDR3 here is CASSFSGTGGGETQYF. The CDR3, as DNA: TGTGCCAGCAGCTTCTCCGGGACAGGGGGAGGAGAGACCCAGTACTTC.

The chain has TRBV12-5 and TRBJ2-3; TRBD2 matches 11 bases. CDR3 size: 17 residues. Germline V lookup: CDR1 LGHNT, CDR2 FRNRAP. V dropped 1 base and J dropped 4; count of bases not matched to a gene: 7. The CDR3 loop is CASGLGLAGGRADTQYF. The CDR3 region has the DNA TGTGCTAGTGGTTTGGGCTTAGCGGGGGGGCGGGCAGATACGCAGTATTTT.

This clone appeared once. The rearrangement links TRBV5-6 to TRBJ2-7; 7 bases fit TRBD2. The V segment lost 0 bases and the J segment 5 bases; nucleotides outside the gene matches: 8. Germline V gene sequence: CDR1 SGHDT, CDR2 YYEEEE. The CDR3 consists of 15 residues. The CDR3 DNA reads as TGTGCCAGCAGCTTGGTTATCTCTCGGGGGGACGAGCAGTACTTC. This sequence encodes CASSLVISRGDEQYF.

This chain links TRBV7-6 with TRBJ2-5, with TRBD2 as a possible D gene (6 bases). V was trimmed by 5 bases and J by 4 bases, leaving 11 bases between them. The CDR3 totals 13 residues. Looked up from germline, CDR1 is SGHVS and CDR2 is FNYEAQ. CDR3 in DNA: TGTGCCAGCAGCCCGGGGACTCTAGAGACCCAGTACTTC. Its protein is CASSPGTLETQYF.

This chain uses TRBV27 with TRBJ1-6; D is unclear. The CDR3 runs 14 residues. V was trimmed by 0 bases and J by 10 bases, leaving 10 bases between them. Germline loops: CDR1 MNHEY, CDR2 SMNVEV (reference sequence). This CDR3 is CASSLSRPRSPLHF. CDR3 DNA sequence: TGTGCCAGCAGTTTATCGCGCCCGAGATCACCCCTCCACTTT.

V and J are TRBV5-4 and TRBJ2-1; 9 bases agree with TRBD1. The V segment lost 3 bases and the J segment 1 base; nucleotides outside the gene matches: 2. CDR1 and CDR2 (germline): SGHNT, YYREEE (reference sequence). The CDR3 has 15 residues. CDR3 sequence reads: CASSWDRESYNEQFF. As DNA, the CDR3 is TGTGCCAGCAGCTGGGACAGGGAATCCTACAATGAGCAGTTCTTC.